A selection of T cell receptor beta chains follows, all from one sample in a study of control samples from healthy donors and cancer patients. Assay: immunoSEQ multiplex PCR; the TCRdb copy retains only in-frame clones and omits some. The sample records over 80,000 clones, roughly 83% being singletons. The specimen was blood. Every receptor here comes from a woman aged 25 to 45 in good health. Both conserved end residues are part of each CDR3. The D gene is left open where the match is weak. Expanded clones are given a class, and other clones once, few, many or no size at all.

j_call	clone_size	v_call	d_call	cdr3_nt	cdr3_aa
TRBJ2-3	-	TRBV5-4	-	TGTGCCAGCAGCTTACCGGGGGGCCGCACAGATACGCAGTATTTT	CASSLPGGRTDTQYF
TRBJ2-5	-	TRBV6-5	-	TGTGCCAGCAGCCCGGATTGGGCCCGGGAGACCCAGTACTTC	CASSPDWARETQYF
TRBJ1-5	-	TRBV30	-	TGTGCCTGGAGTGTGGCTCGACGCTATCAGCCCCAGCATTTT	CAWSVARRYQPQHF
TRBJ1-6	-	TRBV2	TRBD1	TGTGCCAGCAGTGAAGCACGGGGGACAGGTTGGAAGTGGGTTTCACCCCTCCACTTT	CASSEARGTGWKWVSPLHF
TRBJ1-2	-	TRBV29-1	-	TGCAGCGTTGAAGTTACGACCGGGTCGGGTGGCTACACCTTC	CSVEVTTGSGGYTF
TRBJ2-1	-	TRBV6-5	-	TGTGCCAGCGATTGGGACGCCAGCTCCTACAATGAGCAGTTCTTC	CASDWDASSYNEQFF
TRBJ2-7	once	TRBV29-1	TRBD1	TGCAGCGTTGTAAGACAGGGGCAGTCCTACGAGCAGTACTTC	CSVVRQGQSYEQYF
TRBJ2-3	-	TRBV29-1	-	TGCAGCGCTGGGGGGTGGCGGGACAGCACAGATACGCAGTATTTT	CSAGGWRDSTDTQYF
TRBJ1-2	-	TRBV7-2	TRBD1	TGTGCCAGCAGCCACAGGGGTGGTGGCTACACCTTC	CASSHRGGGYTF
TRBJ2-1	-	TRBV12-5	-	TGTGCTAGCACCCAGAACAATTGGGACTCGAGCTCCTACAATGAGCAGTTCTTC	CASTQNNWDSSSYNEQFF
TRBJ1-4	once	TRBV3-1/TRBV3-2	-	TGTGCCAGCAGCCAAGACGGACCCGGGGGAGAAAAACTGTTTTTT	CASSQDGPGGEKLFF
TRBJ1-1	once	TRBV9	-	TGTGCCAGCAGCGTGGGCCGGATGTTCAGTGAAGCTTTCTTT	CASSVGRMFSEAFF
TRBJ2-5	-	TRBV14	-	TGTGCCAGCAGCCAAGATCGGTACCCCGCTGAGACCCAGTACTTC	CASSQDRYPAETQYF
TRBJ1-2	-	TRBV10-1	TRBD1	TGCGCCAGCAGCGCCGGGACAGAGCCCTATGGCTACACCTTC	CASSAGTEPYGYTF
TRBJ2-5	-	TRBV19	TRBD2	TGTGCCAGTAGTATCGGGACTAGCGGGGTAGAGACCCAGTACTTC	CASSIGTSGVETQYF
TRBJ2-5	-	TRBV18	-	TGTGCCAGCTCACCCCAGGGAGGAGGGCAAGAGACCCAGTACTTC	CASSPQGGGQETQYF
TRBJ1-2	-	TRBV6-5	-	TGTGCCAGCAGTAGGGTCGTAGGACTATCGGGTGGCTACACCTTC	CASSRVVGLSGGYTF
TRBJ2-3	-	TRBV9	TRBD2	TGTGCCAGCAGCGCTTCGACTAGCGGCACAGATACGCAGTATTTT	CASSASTSGTDTQYF
TRBJ2-7	once	TRBV12-5	TRBD1	TGTGCTAGTGGTTTGGTACTCGGACAGGACTACGAGCAGTACTTC	CASGLVLGQDYEQYF
TRBJ1-6	-	TRBV27	-	TGTGCCAGCAGTTTAGGGGTCAGAACTTCACCCCTCCACTTT	CASSLGVRTSPLHF
TRBJ1-1	-	TRBV3-1/TRBV3-2	-	TGTGCCAGCAGCCAAGATGGTGGGGGCACTGAAGCTTTCTTT	CASSQDGGGTEAFF
TRBJ1-1	-	TRBV5-4	-	TGTGCCAGCAGCTTGGTAGGGGTACCCCTGAACACTGAAGCTTTCTTT	CASSLVGVPLNTEAFF
TRBJ2-4	-	TRBV15	TRBD1	TGTGCCACCAGCAGGGGGTCCGGGACAGGGGAAAACATTCAGTACTTC	CATSRGSGTGENIQYF
TRBJ1-2	-	TRBV18	TRBD1	TGTGCCAGCTCACCACGAGGACAGGGAGGAGACTATGGCTACACCTTC	CASSPRGQGGDYGYTF
TRBJ2-4	few	TRBV11-2	TRBD1	TGTGCCAGCGGACCCAGGGGGCTCGCCATTCAGTACTTC	CASGPRGLAIQYF
TRBJ2-2	-	TRBV10-2	-	TGCGCCAGCAGTGATCCCGGGACTTTGAACACCGGGGAGCTGTTTTTT	CASSDPGTLNTGELFF
TRBJ2-7	-	TRBV12-5	TRBD1	TGTGCTAGTGGACGGACAGGGCCTGGGTCCTACGAGCAGTACTTC	CASGRTGPGSYEQYF
TRBJ1-2	-	TRBV29-1	-	TGCAGCGTTGAAGAAGCGGGGAACTATGGCTACACCTTC	CSVEEAGNYGYTF
TRBJ2-3	-	TRBV6-4	TRBD2	TGTGCCAGCAGTGTTAGCGGGGTCGGCACAGATACGCAGTATTTT	CASSVSGVGTDTQYF
TRBJ1-2	-	TRBV19	TRBD1	TGTGCCAGTACTAGGGACAGGGGGCCCTATGGCTACACCTTC	CASTRDRGPYGYTF
TRBJ2-3	-	TRBV18	TRBD1	TGTGCCAGCTCACCCGGGACAGGAACAGATACGCAGTATTTT	CASSPGTGTDTQYF
TRBJ2-2	-	TRBV10-2	-	TGCGCCAGCAGTGCTACTGCGCCGGCGGGCGGGGCCGCGAACACCGGGGAGCTGTTTTTT	CASSATAPAGGAANTGELFF
TRBJ2-1	-	TRBV19	-	TGTGCCAGTAGTTCCGCAGACGGGAGTGAGCAGTTCTTC	CASSSADGSEQFF
TRBJ1-2	-	TRBV14	TRBD1	TGTGCCAGCAGCCAGGACAGGAACTATGGCTACACCTTC	CASSQDRNYGYTF
TRBJ1-2	-	TRBV2	-	TGTGCCAGCAGTTTAACGGACAGCTTCGACTATGGCTACACCTTC	CASSLTDSFDYGYTF
TRBJ1-2	-	TRBV18	-	TGTGCCAGCTCACCCGACTCGGATGCTAACTATGGCTACACCTTC	CASSPDSDANYGYTF
TRBJ1-6	-	TRBV6-6	-	TGTGCCAGCAGACAGGGAACTAATTCACCCCTCCACTTT	CASRQGTNSPLHF
TRBJ2-7	-	TRBV5-1	-	TGCGCCAGCAGCTTGGGTTCAGGACTTAGGGAGCAGTACTTC	CASSLGSGLREQYF
TRBJ1-5	few	TRBV10-3	-	TGTGCCATCAGTGAGTCGGGGCAGGGCCTCAATCAGCCCCAGCATTTT	CAISESGQGLNQPQHF
TRBJ1-3	-	TRBV2	-	TGTGCCAGCAGCCCCACCCCTGGAAACACCATATATTTT	CASSPTPGNTIYF
TRBJ1-4	-	TRBV14	-	TGTGCCAGCAGCCCTCCCGTTGTGGGCCGCTTAGGGGAAAAACTGTTTTTT	CASSPPVVGRLGEKLFF
TRBJ2-7	-	TRBV5-4	TRBD2	TGTGCCAGCAGCTTCCGATCGGGGGGGCGTTACGAGCAGTACTTC	CASSFRSGGRYEQYF
TRBJ2-3	-	TRBV19	TRBD2	TGTGCCAGTAGTCGCCGCGGCGGGGGGAGAATAGATACGCAGTATTTT	CASSRRGGGRIDTQYF
TRBJ2-7	-	TRBV4-2	TRBD1	TGTGCCAGCAGCCAGCGGGACAGGGTGGGCGAGCAGTACTTC	CASSQRDRVGEQYF
TRBJ1-6	-	TRBV6-5	-	TGTGCCAGCAGCCGACCACTCAACCAGGGTTCACCCCTCCACTTT	CASSRPLNQGSPLHF
TRBJ1-1	-	TRBV5-1	-	TGCGCCAGCGCCCTGGCCGGGGGTGGGAACACTGAAGCTTTCTTT	CASALAGGGNTEAFF
TRBJ1-6	-	TRBV5-1	-	TGCGCCAGCAGCTTGGGCCGGGATAATTCACCCCTCCACTTT	CASSLGRDNSPLHF
TRBJ2-3	few	TRBV11-2	-	TGTGCCAGCAGCTTGGGGGGCGATACGCAGTATTTT	CASSLGGDTQYF
TRBJ2-5	-	TRBV19	TRBD1	TGTGCCAGTAGTTTAACAGGGGGATTAGAGACCCAGTACTTC	CASSLTGGLETQYF
TRBJ1-1	-	TRBV29-1	-	TGCAGCGCTCGGGGTACGAACACTGAAGCTTTCTTT	CSARGTNTEAFF
TRBJ1-1	once	TRBV6-5	TRBD1	TGTGCCAGCAGCCCCAGGGGGTACACTGAAGCTTTCTTT	CASSPRGYTEAFF
TRBJ2-7	-	TRBV5-1	TRBD2	TGCGCCAGCAGCTTGAGGCCTAGCGGGGGTGAGCAGTACTTC	CASSLRPSGGEQYF
TRBJ2-5	-	TRBV5-6	-	TGTGCCAGCAGAGGGTCGGGGAGAGGAGGGGAGACCCAGTACTTC	CASRGSGRGGETQYF
TRBJ2-7	-	TRBV4-3	-	TGCGCCAGCAGCCAAGCACTAGTGGGGGGCTACGAGCAGTACTTC	CASSQALVGGYEQYF
TRBJ2-1	-	TRBV4-3	TRBD2	TGCGCCAGCAGCCAGCCCGGACTAGCGGGGGGGCCGGGGGAGCAGTTCTTC	CASSQPGLAGGPGEQFF
TRBJ2-1	-	TRBV5-1	-	TGCGCCAGCAGCTTGGAAGGGTATGCGTTCTTC	CASSLEGYAFF
TRBJ2-7	-	TRBV3-1/TRBV3-2	TRBD2	TGTGCCAGCAGCCAAGGGGCTTTTGGGGGGGGGATGACCTACGAGCAGTACTTC	CASSQGAFGGGMTYEQYF